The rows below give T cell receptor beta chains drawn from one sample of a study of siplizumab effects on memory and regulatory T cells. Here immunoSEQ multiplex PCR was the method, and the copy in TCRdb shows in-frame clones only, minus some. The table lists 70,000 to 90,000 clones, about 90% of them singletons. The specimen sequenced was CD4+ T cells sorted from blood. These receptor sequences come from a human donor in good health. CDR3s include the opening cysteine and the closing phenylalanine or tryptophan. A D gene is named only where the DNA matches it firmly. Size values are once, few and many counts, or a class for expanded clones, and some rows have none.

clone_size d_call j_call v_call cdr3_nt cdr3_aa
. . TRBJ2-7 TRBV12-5 TGTGCTAGTGGTTTGCCAGACAGAGAGCAGTACTTC CASGLPDREQYF
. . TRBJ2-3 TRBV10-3 TGTGCCATCAGTGAGTCGACAGCCGAACTCACAGATACGCAGTATTTT CAISESTAELTDTQYF
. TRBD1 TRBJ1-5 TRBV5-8 TGTGCCAGCAGCTTTCTACAGGGGGGTTATCAGCCCCAGCATTTT CASSFLQGGYQPQHF
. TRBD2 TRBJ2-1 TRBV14 TGTGCCAGCAGCCAAGAAGTCCCTCTAGCGGGATCCCCTGAGCAGTTCTTC CASSQEVPLAGSPEQFF
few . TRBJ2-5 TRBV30 TGTGCCTGGAGTCCTTACCGGGACCTTTCAGGAGAGACCCAGTACTTC CAWSPYRDLSGETQYF
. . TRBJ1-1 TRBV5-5 TGTGCCAGCAGCATCCGGCAGGGGCTGAACACTGAAGCTTTCTTT CASSIRQGLNTEAFF
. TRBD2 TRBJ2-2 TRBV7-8 TGTGCCAGCAGCTTAAGAAGACTAGCGGCAAGTAGAGGCACCGGGGAGCTGTTTTTT CASSLRRLAASRGTGELFF
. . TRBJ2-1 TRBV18 TGTGCCACCCGCTCCCAACTAGTTTACAATGAGCAGTTCTTC CATRSQLVYNEQFF
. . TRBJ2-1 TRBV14 TGTGCCAGCAGCCACCTTCTGGCGTACAATGAGCAGTTCTTC CASSHLLAYNEQFF
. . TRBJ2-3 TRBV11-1 TGTGCCAGCAGCTTAGGACCTCGGGGAACTAGCACAGATACGCAGTATTTT CASSLGPRGTSTDTQYF
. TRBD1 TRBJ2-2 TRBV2 TGTGCCAGCAGGTCTCGACAGGGGGGCACCGGGGAGCTGTTTTTT CASRSRQGGTGELFF
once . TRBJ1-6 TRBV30 TGTGCCTGGAGTTACGGATCACCCCTCCACTTT CAWSYGSPLHF
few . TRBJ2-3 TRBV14 TGTGCCAGCAGCCAAAATACGCAGTATTTT CASSQNTQYF
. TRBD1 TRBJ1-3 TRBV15 TGTGCCACCAGCAGAGCTGGACAGGGGGCGAGAAACACCATATATTTT CATSRAGQGARNTIYF
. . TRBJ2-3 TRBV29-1 TGCAGCGTTGAAGGCCGGGGGCTCGCAGATACGCAGTATTTT CSVEGRGLADTQYF
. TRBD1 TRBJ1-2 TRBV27 TGTGCCAGCAGTCCTAGCGGACAGGGGAGCTATGGCTACACCTTC CASSPSGQGSYGYTF
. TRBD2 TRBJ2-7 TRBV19 TGTGCCAGTAGTAGGGGGGAGGGATCCTACGAGCAGTACTTC CASSRGEGSYEQYF
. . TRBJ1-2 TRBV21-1 TGTGCCAGCAGCATGAACAGGGTAACTGGCTACACCTTC CASSMNRVTGYTF
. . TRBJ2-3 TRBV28 TGTGCCAGCCCTCCCCGCCCGGAAACTAGCACAGATACGCAGTATTTT CASPPRPETSTDTQYF
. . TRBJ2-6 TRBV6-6 TGTGCCAGCACGCTACTCTCTGGGGCCAACGTCCTGACTTTC CASTLLSGANVLTF
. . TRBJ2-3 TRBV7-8 TGTGCCAGCAGCCCTGGACAGCAAACAGATACGCAGTATTTT CASSPGQQTDTQYF
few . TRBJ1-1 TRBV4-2 TGTGCCAGCAGCCAAGGGACAGTCACTGAAGCTTTCTTT CASSQGTVTEAFF
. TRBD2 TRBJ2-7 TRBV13 TGTGCCAGCAGCTCCCGACTAGCGGGAGGTTACGAGCAGTACTTC CASSSRLAGGYEQYF
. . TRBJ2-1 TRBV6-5 TGTGCCAGCAGAAGGGGGGGATCCCCGTACAATGAGCAGTTCTTC CASRRGGSPYNEQFF
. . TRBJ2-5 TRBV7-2 TGTGCCAGCAGCAGGGACTCCGGGACCGCAGGGACCCAGTACTTC CASSRDSGTAGTQYF
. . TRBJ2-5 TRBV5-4 TGTGCCAGCAGCTTGGGGGGCGGGGCAGAGACCCAGTACTTC CASSLGGGAETQYF
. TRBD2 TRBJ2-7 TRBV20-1 TGCAGTGCTAGGGGAGGGTACGAGCAGTACTTC CSARGGYEQYF
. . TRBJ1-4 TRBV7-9 TGTGCCAGCAGCTCCCTCCACGGTGGTAATGAAAAACTGTTTTTT CASSSLHGGNEKLFF
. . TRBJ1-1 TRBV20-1 TGCAGTGCTAGAGTGAACACTGAAGCTTTCTTT CSARVNTEAFF
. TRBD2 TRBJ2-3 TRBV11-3 TGTGCCAGCAGAGCGGGAGGCCGAGGAGATACGCAGTATTTT CASRAGGRGDTQYF
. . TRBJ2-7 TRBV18 TGTGCCAGCTCACCCTCACAAGCCTACGAGCAGTACTTC CASSPSQAYEQYF
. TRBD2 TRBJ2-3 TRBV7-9 TGTGCCAGCAGCCAAGCTCTAGCGGGAGTGGCAGATACGCAGTATTTT CASSQALAGVADTQYF
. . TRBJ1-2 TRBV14 TGTGCCAGCAGCCAAGCCGGAGGAAGTAATGGCTACACCTTC CASSQAGGSNGYTF
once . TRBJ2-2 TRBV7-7 TGTGCTAGCAGCGAGACTAGTGCCTCGAACACCGGGGAGCTGTTTTTT CASSETSASNTGELFF
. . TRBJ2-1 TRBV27 TGTGCCAGCAGACTGGGACTCAATGAGCAGTTCTTC CASRLGLNEQFF
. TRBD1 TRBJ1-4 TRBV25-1 TGTGCCAGCAGTGAACAGGGGGCCTATGAAAAACTGTTTTTT CASSEQGAYEKLFF
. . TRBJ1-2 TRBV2 TGTGCCAGCAGGGTGGGCAGCAACTATGGCTACACCTTC CASRVGSNYGYTF
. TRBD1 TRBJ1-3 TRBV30 TGTGCCTGGAGTAGAACCGGGACAGCTGGAAACACCATATATTTT CAWSRTGTAGNTIYF
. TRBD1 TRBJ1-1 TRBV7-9 TGTGCCAGCAGCTGGACAGGGCGGAACACTGAAGCTTTCTTT CASSWTGRNTEAFF
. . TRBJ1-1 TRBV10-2 TGCGCCAGCAGTGAGTTATCCAGGGGTTATGAGAACACTGAAGCTTTCTTT CASSELSRGYENTEAFF
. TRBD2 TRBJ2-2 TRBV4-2 TGTGCCAGCAGCCGTAGCGGGAGAAGCACCGGGGAGCTGTTTTTT CASSRSGRSTGELFF
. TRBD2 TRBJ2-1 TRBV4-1 TGCGCCAGCAGCCAGCCCACTAGCGGGAGGGCCTACAATGAGCAGTTCTTC CASSQPTSGRAYNEQFF
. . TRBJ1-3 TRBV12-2 TGTGCAAGTCGCTTAGGGACTGAAAACGGAAACACCATATATTTT CASRLGTENGNTIYF
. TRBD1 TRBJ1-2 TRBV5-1 TGCGCCAGCAGCTTGGGGGACAGGGAATATGGCTACACCTTC CASSLGDREYGYTF